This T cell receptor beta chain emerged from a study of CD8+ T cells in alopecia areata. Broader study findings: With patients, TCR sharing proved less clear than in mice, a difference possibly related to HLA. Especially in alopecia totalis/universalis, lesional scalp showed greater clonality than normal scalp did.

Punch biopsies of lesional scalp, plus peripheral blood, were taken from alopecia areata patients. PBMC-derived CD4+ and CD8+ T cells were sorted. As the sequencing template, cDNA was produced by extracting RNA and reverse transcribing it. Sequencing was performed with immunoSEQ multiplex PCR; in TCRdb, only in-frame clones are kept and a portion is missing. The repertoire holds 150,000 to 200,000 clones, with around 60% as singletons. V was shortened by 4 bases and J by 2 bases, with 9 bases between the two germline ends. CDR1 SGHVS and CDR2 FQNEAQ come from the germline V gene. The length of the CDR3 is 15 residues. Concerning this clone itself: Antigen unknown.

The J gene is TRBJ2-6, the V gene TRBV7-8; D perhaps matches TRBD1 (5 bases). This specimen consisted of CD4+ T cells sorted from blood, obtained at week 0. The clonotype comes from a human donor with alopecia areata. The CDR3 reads CASSSTAAGANVLTF. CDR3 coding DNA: TGTGCCAGCAGCTCGACAGCAGCTGGGGCCAACGTCCTGACTTTC.